These 10 T cell receptor beta chains share one sample of origin, sequenced in a study of OX40 agonist ivuxolimab in advanced cancers. The data were produced by immunoSEQ multiplex PCR, yet TCRdb's version contains in-frame clones alone and is incomplete. The sample holds some 41,000 clones, roughly 90% seen once. Sequencing was performed on CD4+ or CD8+ T cells sorted from blood, taken in a trial of the OX40 agonist ivuxolimab. The receptors originated from an adult with an advanced solid tumor such as melanoma, head and neck, liver or kidney cancer.

As to this clone: The identical CDR3 is also encoded by other nucleotide sequences in the sample. The chain uses TRBV21-1 and TRBJ1-6. TRBV21-1 is a pseudogene. This CDR3 spans 17 amino acids. The CDR3 spells CASSKVSKALLNSPLHF. For the CDR3, the DNA is TGCGCCAGCAGCAAAGTTAGCAAAGCCCTCTTAAATTCACCCCTCCACTTT.

V usage is TRBV9 and J usage is TRBJ2-1; 12 bases match TRBD2. Germline V gives CDR1 SGDLS, CDR2 YYNGEE. This CDR3 is built from 15 residues. Trimming cost V 4 bases and J 4 bases; bases outside gene matches: 3. The CDR3 sequence: CASSRTSGAYNEQFF. Written as DNA, the CDR3 is TGTGCCAGCAGCCGGACTAGCGGGGCGTACAATGAGCAGTTCTTC.

The chain carries TRBV4-1 and TRBJ2-7; 7 nucleotides align to TRBD1. The CDR3 has 18 residues. V lost 1 base and J lost 3; bases outside the gene matches: 15. Per the germline V gene, CDR1 is MGHRA and CDR2 is YSYEKL. Here the CDR3 reads CASSQAGLPDRLGYEQYF. DNA of the CDR3: TGCGCCAGCAGCCAAGCGGGCTTACCGGACAGGCTCGGCTACGAGCAGTACTTC.

The J gene is TRBJ2-7, the V gene TRBV9; no reliable D call. This CDR3 comprises 15 residues. Germline CDR1 SGDLS, CDR2 YYNGEE. Trimming shortened V by 0 bases and J by 7 bases, and 17 bases separated the two germline ends. CDR3 nucleotide sequence: TGTGCCAGCAGCGTAGGGGCAGTAAATTTTCAAGAGCAGTACTTC. It specifies CASSVGAVNFQEQYF.

The rearrangement uses TRBV4-3 and TRBJ2-6; D uncertain. The CDR3 runs 16 residues. Germline CDR1 is LGHNA and CDR2 is YSLEER. The V end lost 0 bases, the J end lost 0 bases, and 6 bases lay between the germline ends. Here the CDR3 DNA reads TGCGCCAGCAGCCAAGAGGCAGCCTCTGGGGCCAACGTCCTGACTTTC. Amino acid sequence: CASSQEAASGANVLTF.

The CDR3: CASSPGLAGDEQFF. In DNA form, the CDR3 reads TGTGCCAGCTCACCTGGACTAGCGGGGGATGAGCAGTTCTTC. J is TRBJ2-1 and V is TRBV18; 13 nucleotides line up with TRBD2. The V gene's germline CDR1 is KGHSH and CDR2 LQKENI. The CDR3 totals 14 residues. The V segment lost 3 bases and the J segment 8 bases; nucleotides outside the gene matches: 1.

The CDR3 region has the DNA TGTGCCAGCAGCCTACAGACAGGGCATTTCTATGGCTACACCTTC. This sequence encodes CASSLQTGHFYGYTF. The chain carries TRBV6-6 and TRBJ1-2; 7 positions agree with TRBD1. Unmatched junction bases numbered 11, after V lost 6 bases and J lost 4 bases. The CDR3 is made up of 15 amino acids. Germline V gene sequence: CDR1 MNHNY, CDR2 SVGAGI (reference sequence).

The chain uses TRBV5-6 and TRBJ1-3; D is perhaps TRBD1 (6 bases). CDR1 SGHDT and CDR2 YYEEEE come from the germline V gene. V dropped 4 bases and J dropped 0 bases, with 11 bases sitting between them. The CDR3 consists of 15 residues. The CDR3 loop is CASSKGGSSGNTIYF. CDR3 nucleotides: TGTGCCAGCAGCAAGGGGGGGAGCTCTGGAAACACCATATATTTT. The whole variable domain, remainder taken from reference TRBV5-6 and TRBJ1-3, is DAGVTQSPTHLIKTRGQQVTLRCSPKSGHDTVSWYQQALGQGPQFIFQYYEEEERQRGNFPDRFSGHQFPNYSSELNVNALLLGDSALYLCASSKGGSSGNTIYFGEGSWLTVV.

The rearrangement uses TRBV5-4 and TRBJ1-2; a weak D match, TRBD1 (5 bases). The CDR3 totals 13 residues. Germline V gene lookup returns CDR1 SGHNT and CDR2 YYREEE (reference sequence). V lost 3 bases to trimming and J lost 2 bases, with 8 bases between them. This CDR3 is CASSSRDNYGYTF. CDR3 coding DNA: TGTGCCAGCAGCTCCCGGGACAACTATGGCTACACCTTC.

The chain has TRBV19 and TRBJ2-5; D ambiguous. V gave up 4 bases and J gave up 7 bases, with 13 bases separating them. The CDR3 has 13 amino acids. The germline V gene encodes CDR1 LNHDA and CDR2 SQIVND (reference sequence). The CDR3 protein is CASSKDVGRTQYF. The DNA for the CDR3 is TGTGCCAGTAGTAAGGACGTCGGCCGGACCCAGTACTTC.